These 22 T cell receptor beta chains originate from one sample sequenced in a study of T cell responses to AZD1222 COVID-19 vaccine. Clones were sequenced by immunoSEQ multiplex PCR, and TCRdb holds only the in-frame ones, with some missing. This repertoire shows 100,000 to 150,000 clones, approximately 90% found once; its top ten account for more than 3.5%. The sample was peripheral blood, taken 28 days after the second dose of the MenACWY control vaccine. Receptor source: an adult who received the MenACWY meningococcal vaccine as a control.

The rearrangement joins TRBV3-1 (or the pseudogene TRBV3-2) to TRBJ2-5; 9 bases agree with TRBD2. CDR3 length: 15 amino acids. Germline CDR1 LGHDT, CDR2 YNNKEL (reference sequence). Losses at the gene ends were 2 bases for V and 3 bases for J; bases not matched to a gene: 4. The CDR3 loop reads CASSQWTSVKETQYF. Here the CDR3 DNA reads TGTGCCAGCAGCCAATGGACTAGCGTCAAAGAGACCCAGTACTTC.

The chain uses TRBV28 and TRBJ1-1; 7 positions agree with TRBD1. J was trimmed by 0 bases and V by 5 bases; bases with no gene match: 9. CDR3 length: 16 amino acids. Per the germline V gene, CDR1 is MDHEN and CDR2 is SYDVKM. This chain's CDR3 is CASSVPSGTVNTEAFF. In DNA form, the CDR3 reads TGTGCCAGCAGTGTCCCGTCCGGGACAGTGAACACTGAAGCTTTCTTT.

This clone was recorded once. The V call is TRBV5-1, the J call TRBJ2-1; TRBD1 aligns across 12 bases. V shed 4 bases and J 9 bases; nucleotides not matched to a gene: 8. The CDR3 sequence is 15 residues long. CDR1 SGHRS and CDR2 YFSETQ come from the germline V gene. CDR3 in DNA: TGCGCCAGCAGCCAGTCCGGGACAGGGGGCCTTGAGCAGTTCTTC. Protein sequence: CASSQSGTGGLEQFF.

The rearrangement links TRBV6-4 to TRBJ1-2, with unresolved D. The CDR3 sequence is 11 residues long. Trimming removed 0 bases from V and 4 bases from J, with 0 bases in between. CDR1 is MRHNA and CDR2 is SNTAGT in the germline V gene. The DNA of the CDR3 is TGTGCCAGCAGTGACTCCTATGGCTACACCTTC. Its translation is CASSDSYGYTF.

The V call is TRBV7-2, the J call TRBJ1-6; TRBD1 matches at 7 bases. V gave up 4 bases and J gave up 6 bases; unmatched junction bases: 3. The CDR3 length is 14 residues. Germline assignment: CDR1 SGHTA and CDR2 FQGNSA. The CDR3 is CASSSRQGNSPLHF. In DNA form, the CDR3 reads TGTGCCAGCAGCTCACGACAGGGTAATTCACCCCTCCACTTT.

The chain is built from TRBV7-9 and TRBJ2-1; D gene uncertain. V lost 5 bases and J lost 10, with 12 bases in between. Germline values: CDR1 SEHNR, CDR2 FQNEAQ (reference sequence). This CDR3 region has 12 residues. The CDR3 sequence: CASSRKDYEQFF. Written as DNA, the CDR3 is TGTGCCAGCAGCAGAAAGGATTACGAGCAGTTCTTC.

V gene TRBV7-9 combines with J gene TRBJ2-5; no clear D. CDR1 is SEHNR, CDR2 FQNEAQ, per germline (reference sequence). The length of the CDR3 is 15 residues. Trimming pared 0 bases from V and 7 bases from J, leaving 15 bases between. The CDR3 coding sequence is TGTGCCAGCAGCTTAGCTGGCCAGCCGGTATGGACCCAGTACTTC. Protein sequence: CASSLAGQPVWTQYF.

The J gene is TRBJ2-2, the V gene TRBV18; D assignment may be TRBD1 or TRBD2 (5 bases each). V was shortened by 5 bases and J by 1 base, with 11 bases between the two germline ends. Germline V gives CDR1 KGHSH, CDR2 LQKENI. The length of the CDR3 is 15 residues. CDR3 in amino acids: CASSAGTVNTGELFF. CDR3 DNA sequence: TGTGCCAGCTCAGCCGGGACGGTGAACACCGGGGAGCTGTTTTTT.

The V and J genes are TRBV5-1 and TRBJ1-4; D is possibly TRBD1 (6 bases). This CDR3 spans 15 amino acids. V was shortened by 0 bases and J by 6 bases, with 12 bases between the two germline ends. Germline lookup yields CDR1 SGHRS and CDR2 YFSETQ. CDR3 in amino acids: CASSLAGGEYEKLFF. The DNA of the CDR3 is TGCGCCAGCAGCTTGGCCGGGGGCGAGTATGAAAAACTGTTTTTT.

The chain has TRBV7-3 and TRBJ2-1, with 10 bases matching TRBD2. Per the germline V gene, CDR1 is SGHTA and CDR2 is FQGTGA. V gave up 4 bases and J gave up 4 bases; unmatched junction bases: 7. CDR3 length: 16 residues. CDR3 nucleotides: TGTGCCAGCAGCTCTACTAGTAGCGGGAGGTACAATGAGCAGTTCTTC. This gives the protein CASSSTSSGRYNEQFF.

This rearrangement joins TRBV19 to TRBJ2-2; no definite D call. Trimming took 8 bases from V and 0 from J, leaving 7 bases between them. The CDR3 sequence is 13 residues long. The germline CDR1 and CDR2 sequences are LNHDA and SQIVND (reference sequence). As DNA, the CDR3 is TGTGCCAGTCATACATCGAACACCGGGGAGCTGTTTTTT. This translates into CASHTSNTGELFF.

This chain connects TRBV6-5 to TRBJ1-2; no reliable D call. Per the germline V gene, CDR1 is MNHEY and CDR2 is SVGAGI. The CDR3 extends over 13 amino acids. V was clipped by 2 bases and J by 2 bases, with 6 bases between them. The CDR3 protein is CASSYDGNYGYTF. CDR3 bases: TGTGCCAGCAGTTACGACGGAAACTATGGCTACACCTTC.

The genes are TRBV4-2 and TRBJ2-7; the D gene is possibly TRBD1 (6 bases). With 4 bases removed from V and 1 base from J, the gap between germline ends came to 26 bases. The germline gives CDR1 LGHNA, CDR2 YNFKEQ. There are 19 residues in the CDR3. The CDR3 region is CASSLLGPPAGTNSYEQYF. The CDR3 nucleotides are TGTGCCAGCAGCCTCCTTGGGCCGCCGGCCGGGACAAATTCCTACGAGCAGTACTTC.

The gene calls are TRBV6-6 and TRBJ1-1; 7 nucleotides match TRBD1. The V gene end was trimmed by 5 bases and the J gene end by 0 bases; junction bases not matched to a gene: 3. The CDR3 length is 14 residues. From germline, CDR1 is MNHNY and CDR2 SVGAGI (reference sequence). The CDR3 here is CASSEGALNTEAFF. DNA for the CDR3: TGTGCCAGCAGTGAGGGGGCTCTGAACACTGAAGCTTTCTTT.

The CDR3 loop reads CATSSKTTARLYQPQHF. DNA for the CDR3: TGTGCCACCAGCTCCAAGACGACAGCTAGACTCTATCAGCCCCAGCATTTT. The chain links TRBV15 to TRBJ1-5; a weak D match, TRBD1 (5 bases). This CDR3 has 17 amino acids. V lost 5 bases to trimming and J lost 5 bases, with 22 bases between them. The V gene's germline CDR1 is LNHNV and CDR2 YYDKDF (reference sequence).

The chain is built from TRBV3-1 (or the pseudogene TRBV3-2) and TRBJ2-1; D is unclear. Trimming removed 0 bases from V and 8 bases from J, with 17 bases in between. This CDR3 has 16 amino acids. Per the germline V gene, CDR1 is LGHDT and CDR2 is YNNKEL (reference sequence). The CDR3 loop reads CASSQDSWPVVHEQFF. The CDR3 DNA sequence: TGTGCCAGCAGCCAAGACTCCTGGCCGGTAGTCCATGAGCAGTTCTTC.

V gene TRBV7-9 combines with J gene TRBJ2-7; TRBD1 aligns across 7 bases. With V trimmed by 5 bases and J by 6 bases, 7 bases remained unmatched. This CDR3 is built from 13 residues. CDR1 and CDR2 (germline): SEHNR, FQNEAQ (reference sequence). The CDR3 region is CASSRQGRIEQYV. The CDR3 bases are TGTGCCAGCAGCCGACAGGGTAGGATCGAGCAGTACGTC.

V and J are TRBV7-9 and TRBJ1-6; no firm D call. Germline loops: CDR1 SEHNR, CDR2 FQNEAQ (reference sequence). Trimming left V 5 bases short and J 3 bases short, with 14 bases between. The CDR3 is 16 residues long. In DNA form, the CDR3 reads TGTGCCAGCAGCACTAACCGGGATGACTATAATTCACCCCTCCACTTT. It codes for CASSTNRDDYNSPLHF.

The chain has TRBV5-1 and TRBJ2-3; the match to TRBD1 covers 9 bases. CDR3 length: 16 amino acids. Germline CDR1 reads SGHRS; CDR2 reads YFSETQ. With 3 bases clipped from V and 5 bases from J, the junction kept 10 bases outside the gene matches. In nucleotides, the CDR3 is TGCGCCAGCAGCTGGGGACAGGGAGGAGGTGAAGATACGCAGTATTTT. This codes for CASSWGQGGGEDTQYF. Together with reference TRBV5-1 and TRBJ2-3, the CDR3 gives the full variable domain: KAGVTQTPRYLIKTRGQQVTLSCSPISGHRSVSWYQQTPGQGLQFLFEYFSETQRNKGNFPGRFSGRQFSNSRSEMNVSTLELGDSALYLCASSWGQGGGEDTQYFGPGTRLTVL.

The CDR3 coding sequence is TGCGCCAGCAGCCAGACAGGGGATCAGCCCCAGCATTTT. As protein: CASSQTGDQPQHF. The rearrangement joins TRBV5-1 to TRBJ1-5; 8 bases agree with TRBD1. The J segment lost 5 bases and the V segment lost 4 bases, leaving 2 bases of the junction unmatched. Germline-derived CDR1 and CDR2 are SGHRS and YFSETQ. The CDR3 contains 13 residues.

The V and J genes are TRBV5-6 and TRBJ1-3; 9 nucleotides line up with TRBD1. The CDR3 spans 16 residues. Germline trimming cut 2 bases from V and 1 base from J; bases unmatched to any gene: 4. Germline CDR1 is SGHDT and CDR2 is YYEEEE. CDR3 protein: CASSFSGQGSGNTIYF. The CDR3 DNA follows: TGTGCCAGCAGCTTTTCGGGACAGGGATCTGGAAACACCATATATTTT.

The CDR3 bases are TGTGCCAGCAGCGGAGGGGACAGGTTAAGCTCCTATAATTCACCCCTCCACTTT. It codes for CASSGGDRLSSYNSPLHF. This chain uses TRBV5-6 with TRBJ1-6, with 8 bases matching TRBD1. There are 18 residues in the CDR3. J lost 0 bases, V lost 4 bases, and 9 bases had no gene match. From germline, CDR1 is SGHDT and CDR2 YYEEEE.